One and the same sample provided the 32 T cell receptor beta chains below, sequenced in a study of metastatic and nonmetastatic thyroid tumors. TCRdb re-called the PCR reads via MiXCR. The sample gives approximately 32,000 clones, about 15% of which show up once; under 20% is in the top ten. All patients were untreated before thyroid surgery. Material: blood. Source of these receptors: a male donor with papillary thyroid cancer or a benign thyroid nodule (not recorded which). Some clones in this sample may be carry-over from other donors' samples.

For this clone: The junction departs from germline at one end; a sequencing error may be responsible. The genes are TRBV7-2 and TRBJ2-2; D unresolved. Germline CDR1 reads SGHTA; CDR2 reads FQGNSA. This CDR3 contains 12 residues. The CDR3 DNA reads TGTGCCAGCAGCTTTCTGGGTGTGGAGCCGTTTTTT. It translates to CASSFLGVEPFF.

This clone was recorded many times. V usage is TRBV11-1 and J usage is TRBJ2-3; D is undetermined. The V gene lost 0 bases and the J gene lost 0 bases, with 13 bases spanning the gap. Germline V gene lookup returns CDR1 SGHAT and CDR2 FQDESV (reference sequence). The CDR3 sequence is 17 residues long. CDR3 region: CASSLAKGPTSTDTQYF. The CDR3 DNA sequence: TGTGCCAGCAGCTTAGCGAAGGGTCCAACTAGCACAGATACGCAGTATTTT. Drawing the rest from reference TRBV11-1 and TRBJ2-3, the complete variable domain is EAEVAQSPRYKITEKSQAVAFWCDPISGHATLYWYRQILGQGPELLVQFQDESVVDDSQLPKDRFSAERLKGVDSTLKIQPAELGDSAMYLCASSLAKGPTSTDTQYFGPGTRLTVL.

In its sample, this clone was seen many times. The gene calls are TRBV9 and TRBJ1-4, with D unresolved. V dropped 2 bases and J dropped 8 bases, with 13 bases sitting between them. This CDR3 is 14 amino acids long. CDR1 and CDR2 from the germline V gene are SGDLS and YYNGEE. As DNA, the CDR3 is TGTGCCAGCAGCGTTGACGCCCAGACCGAAAAACTGTTTTTT. Amino acids: CASSVDAQTEKLFF. The complete variable domain, with remaining parts taken from reference TRBV9 and TRBJ1-4, reads DSGVTQTPKHLITATGQRVTLRCSPRSGDLSVYWYQQSLDQGLQFLIQYYNGEERAKGNILERFSAQQFPDLHSELNLSSLELGDSALYFCASSVDAQTEKLFFGSGTQLSVL.

This clone was seen at least ten times. The V and J genes are TRBV5-1 and TRBJ1-2, with D perhaps TRBD1 (5 bases). Germline-derived CDR1 and CDR2 are SGHRS and YFSETQ. V shed 4 bases and J shed 8 bases, with 21 bases lying between them. The CDR3 extends over 15 amino acids. CDR3 nucleotide sequence: TGCGCCAGCAGCCGGCAGGGTCGCCCCGAGGGAGGCTACACCTTC. It yields the protein CASSRQGRPEGGYTF. The variable domain in full, with the rest retrieved from reference TRBV5-1 and TRBJ1-2, is KAGVTQTPRYLIKTRGQQVTLSCSPISGHRSVSWYQQTPGQGLQFLFEYFSETQRNKGNFPGRFSGRQFSNSRSEMNVSTLELGDSALYLCASSRQGRPEGGYTFGSGTRLTVV.

This clone appeared many times. The gene calls are TRBV6-5 and TRBJ1-1; D perhaps matches TRBD1 (6 bases). The CDR3 sequence is 14 residues long. Germline V gives CDR1 MNHEY, CDR2 SVGAGI. The germline V and J ends were trimmed by 0 bases and 3 bases, with 8 bases remaining between them. Here the CDR3 reads CASSYSGGHTEAFF. CDR3 sequence (DNA): TGTGCCAGCAGTTACTCTGGGGGCCACACTGAAGCTTTCTTT.

This clone was picked up many times. The chain recombines TRBV28 with TRBJ1-6; TRBD1 matches 7 bases. Germline V gene data show CDR1 as MDHEN and CDR2 as SYDVKM. Unmatched junction bases numbered 5, after V lost 6 bases and J lost 6 bases. This CDR3 is 14 amino acids long. CDR3 DNA sequence: TGTGCCAGCAGCTACGGACAGGTTAATTCACCCCTCCACTTT. Translated, it gives CASSYGQVNSPLHF.

This clone is medium-sized by share. Within the sample, other DNA sequences also encode this same CDR3. The V gene is TRBV7-9, the J gene TRBJ2-7; 9 bases match TRBD2. Unmatched junction bases numbered 5, after V lost 5 bases and J lost 6 bases. The CDR3 spans 13 residues. Germline V gene sequence: CDR1 SEHNR, CDR2 FQNEAQ (reference sequence). CDR3: CASSPSGRTEQYF. CDR3 bases: TGTGCCAGCAGCCCCAGCGGGAGGACCGAGCAGTACTTC.

In its sample, this clone was seen many times. This chain connects TRBV6-1 to TRBJ2-5; TRBD1 aligns across 7 bases. V was clipped by 6 bases and J by 2 bases; unmatched bases: 6. This CDR3 has 14 residues. Looked up from germline, CDR1 is MNHNS and CDR2 is SASEGT. The CDR3 region is CASRPSGQQETQYF. CDR3 bases: TGTGCCAGCAGACCCTCGGGACAGCAAGAGACCCAGTACTTC.

This clone was observed many times. V gene TRBV11-3 combines with J gene TRBJ2-5; TRBD1 might be the D (6 bases). Deletions cut 3 bases from V and 5 bases from J, with 28 bases between. Looked up from germline, CDR1 is SGHNT and CDR2 is YENEEA. The CDR3 extends over 19 amino acids. The CDR3 here is CASSFLGASEGPGWETQYF. DNA for the CDR3: TGTGCCAGCAGCTTCCTGGGGGCCTCTGAGGGGCCCGGATGGGAGACCCAGTACTTC.

With respect to this clone: One end of the junction fails to match germline, which may point to a read error. V and J are TRBV6-6 and TRBJ2-2; maybe TRBD2 (5 bases). The CDR3 contains 14 residues. Germline V gives CDR1 MNHNY, CDR2 SVGAGI (reference sequence). The CDR3 DNA reads as TGTGCCAGCAGTTACGCAATACAGCCCGGGGATCTGTTTTTT. Protein product: CASSYAIQPGDLFF.

This clone was recorded at least ten times. The chain has TRBV11-2 and TRBJ2-4, with D maybe TRBD1 (6 bases). The ends were cut back, 5 bases at V and 0 bases at J, with 14 bases in the middle. The CDR3 totals 16 residues. Germline V gene data show CDR1 as SGHAT and CDR2 as FQNNGV. In nucleotides, the CDR3 is TGTGCCAGCAGCGGGGGCCAGTTACTAGCCAAAAACATTCAGTACTTC. This codes for CASSGGQLLAKNIQYF.

The rearrangement uses TRBV6-5 and TRBJ1-6; D is unclear. V lost 3 bases, J lost 5 bases, and 5 bases lay in between. Germline loops: CDR1 MNHEY, CDR2 SVGAGI. The CDR3 consists of 13 residues. CDR3 bases: TGTGCCAGCAGTTATTTGGATAATTCACCCCTCCACTTT. Encoded protein: CASSYLDNSPLHF.

There are a few counts of this clone. CDR3 in amino acids: CASSTHRGPNQPQHF. CDR3 DNA: TGTGCCAGCAGTACACACAGGGGGCCTAATCAGCCCCAGCATTTT. This rearrangement joins TRBV6-1 to TRBJ1-5, with 9 positions matching TRBD1. The CDR3 totals 15 residues. V shed 5 bases and J 4 bases; nucleotides not matched to a gene: 6. The germline CDR1 and CDR2 sequences are MNHNS and SASEGT.

This clone was seen only a few times. This chain joins TRBV6-1 and TRBJ2-2; D gene ambiguous. V lost 6 bases and J lost 1, with 6 bases in between. Germline CDR1 MNHNS, CDR2 SASEGT. The CDR3 has 13 amino acids. The CDR3 is CASRRKNTGELFF. In nucleotides, the CDR3 is TGTGCCAGCAGAAGAAAGAACACCGGGGAGCTGTTTTTT.

CDR3 sequence reads: CTLRTRDYGYTF. Here the CDR3 DNA reads TGCACCTTGAGGACAAGAGACTATGGCTACACCTTC. The V and J genes are TRBV20-1 and TRBJ1-2, with D perhaps matching TRBD1 (5 bases). The CDR3 has 12 amino acids. The V gene's germline CDR1 is DFQATT and CDR2 SNEGSKA (reference sequence).

This clone came up many times. This chain connects TRBV5-1 to TRBJ2-5; 10 positions match TRBD2. The length of the CDR3 is 16 residues. Germline lookup yields CDR1 SGHRS and CDR2 YFSETQ. J gave up 2 bases and V 2 bases, and 6 bases lay outside the gene matches. CDR3 bases: TGCGCCAGCAGCTTCGGACTAGCGGAGACACAAGAGACCCAGTACTTC. Translation: CASSFGLAETQETQYF. Full variable domain (outside the CDR3, taken from reference TRBV5-1 and TRBJ2-5): KAGVTQTPRYLIKTRGQQVTLSCSPISGHRSVSWYQQTPGQGLQFLFEYFSETQRNKGNFPGRFSGRQFSNSRSEMNVSTLELGDSALYLCASSFGLAETQETQYFGPGTRLLVL.

This clone was picked up many times. The chain has TRBV6-4 and TRBJ1-2, with D hard to call. V lost 3 bases and J lost 8, with 16 bases in between. Germline CDR1 is MRHNA and CDR2 is SNTAGT. This CDR3 is built from 14 residues. In nucleotides, the CDR3 is TGTGCCAGCAGTGAGATACCGGGGTTGAGGGGCTACACCTTC. This encodes CASSEIPGLRGYTF.

In DNA, the CDR3 is TGTGCCAGCAGCTTTACAGGGGCCTCTGGGGCCAACGTCCTGACTTTC. Its protein product is CASSFTGASGANVLTF. The chain is built from TRBV7-3 and TRBJ2-6, with 7 bases identical to TRBD1. Germline-derived CDR1 and CDR2 are SGHTA and FQGTGA. V shed 3 bases, J shed 0 bases, and the junction held 2 bases outside the gene matches. This CDR3 has 16 amino acids.

In this sample, this clone turned up many times. The chain recombines TRBV7-2 with TRBJ2-7; the match to TRBD1 covers 7 bases. Germline assignment: CDR1 SGHTA and CDR2 FQGNSA. The V segment lost 5 bases and the J segment 6 bases; nucleotides outside the gene matches: 7. This CDR3 is 13 amino acids long. The CDR3 region is CASSGPTGSEQYF. In DNA form, the CDR3 reads TGTGCCAGCAGCGGCCCGACAGGGTCCGAGCAGTACTTC. Supplemented by reference TRBV7-2 and TRBJ2-7, the full variable domain reads GAGVSQSPSNKVTEKGKDVELRCDPISGHTALYWYRQSLGQGLEFLIYFQGNSAPDKSGLPSDRFSAERTGGSVSTLTIQRTQQEDSAVYLCASSGPTGSEQYFGPGTRLTVT.

Worth noting for this clone: Just one base apart from a much larger clone, this may be a read error. The chain joins TRBV20-1 to TRBJ1-1; D unresolved. V was cut by 3 bases and J by 0 bases, with 5 bases left in between. The CDR3 is 12 amino acids. Germline V gene sequence: CDR1 DFQATT, CDR2 SNEGSKA (reference sequence). The CDR3 coding sequence is TGCAGTGCTAGTGGCTTGAACACTGAAGCTTTCTTT. It specifies CSASGLNTEAFF.

In regard to this clone: A read error is possible here, since a much larger clone lies one base away. This same CDR3 is encoded by further DNA sequences in the sample. The chain employs TRBV14 and TRBJ2-3; 9 bases are a match to TRBD2. The CDR3 is 20 amino acids. The trim removed 2 bases at V and 8 bases at J, leaving 23 bases unmatched. Per germline, CDR1 SGHDN and CDR2 FVKESK. CDR3 residues: CASSQTPGTSFGGYLVTQYF. The CDR3 DNA is TGTGCCAGCAGCCAAACCCCCGGGACTAGCTTTGGAGGATATTTGGTTACGCAGTATTTT.

This clone was seen ten or more times. The CDR3 DNA follows: TGCGCCAGCAGCACGGGACAGGGGGGCACAGATACGCAGTATTTT. Its translation is CASSTGQGGTDTQYF. This sequence joins TRBV5-1 and TRBJ2-3; 11 bases line up with TRBD1. The CDR3 sequence is 15 residues long. With 4 bases clipped from V and 1 base from J, the junction kept 2 bases outside the gene matches. Germline lookup yields CDR1 SGHRS and CDR2 YFSETQ.

J is TRBJ2-7 and V is TRBV27; 7 positions match TRBD2. Germline lookup yields CDR1 MNHEY and CDR2 SMNVEV (reference sequence). The length of the CDR3 is 11 residues. CDR3 nucleotide sequence: TGTGCGTGCGGGGGAACCTACGAGCAGTACTTC. It translates to CACGGTYEQYF.

Concerning this clone: A much more abundant neighbour one base away suggests this may be a read error. This sample also contains other DNA sequences that code for the same CDR3. CDR3 in amino acids: CASSPQGLAGGPYEQYF. CDR3 coding DNA: TGTGCCAGCAGCCCCCAGGGTCTAGCGGGGGGCCCCTACGAGCAGTACTTC. The rearrangement links TRBV3-1 to TRBJ2-7, with 11 bases aligning to TRBD2. V lost 4 bases and J lost 2; bases outside the gene matches: 10. This CDR3 has 17 residues. Germline V gene sequence: CDR1 LGHDT, CDR2 YNNKEL (reference sequence).

This CDR3 reads CASIHQPGGAWASELFF. The CDR3 nucleotides are TGCGCCAGCATCCACCAGCCCGGAGGGGCATGGGCGTCAGAACTGTTTTTT. This chain connects TRBV5-1 to TRBJ1-4; possibly TRBD1 for D (5 bases). V shed 6 bases and J shed 12 bases, with 30 bases lying between them. The CDR3 has 17 amino acids. Germline CDR1 is SGHRS and CDR2 is YFSETQ.

Notes on this clone: This clone may be a read error of a much larger clone one base away. The chain combines TRBV29-1 with TRBJ2-6; TRBD2 is a possible D gene (6 bases). Germline CDR1 is SQVTM and CDR2 is ANQGSEA. The CDR3 is made up of 16 amino acids. As DNA, the CDR3 is TGCAGCGTTTCCACGGCGGGGCTCTCTGTGGCCAACGTCCTGACTTTC. Translated: CSVSTAGLSVANVLTF.

The sample holds many counts of this clone. V is TRBV19 and J is TRBJ2-6; TRBD1 agrees at 7 bases. The CDR3 totals 16 residues. V shed 4 bases, J shed 2 bases, and the junction held 5 bases outside the gene matches. CDR1 LNHDA and CDR2 SQIVND come from the germline V gene (reference sequence). CDR3 loop: CASSTPDRAGANVLTF. CDR3 DNA sequence: TGTGCCAGTAGTACTCCAGACAGGGCTGGGGCCAACGTCCTGACTTTC.

This clone came up many times. This chain connects TRBV3-1 to TRBJ2-4; D not resolved. CDR3 size: 14 residues. The V gene's germline CDR1 is LGHDT and CDR2 YNNKEL (reference sequence). V was cut by 1 base and J by 0 bases, with 4 bases left in between. The CDR3 region is CASSQGTAKNIQYF. The DNA for the CDR3 is TGTGCCAGCAGCCAAGGGACAGCCAAAAACATTCAGTACTTC.

This clone was seen at least ten times. V is TRBV12-3 or TRBV12-4 and J is TRBJ2-3; possible D gene TRBD1, 6 bases. V lost 1 base to trimming and J lost 2 bases, with 10 bases between them. This CDR3 is built from 15 residues. This chain's CDR3 is CASSLGQGNTDTQYF. DNA of the CDR3: TGTGCCAGCAGTTTAGGTCAGGGGAACACAGATACGCAGTATTTT.

This clone was seen many times. The rearrangement uses TRBV11-2 and TRBJ2-2; D perhaps matches TRBD2 (6 bases). The V and J ends lost 4 bases and 4 bases respectively, with 10 bases between them. The germline V gene has CDR1 SGHAT and CDR2 FQNNGV. The CDR3 sequence is 14 residues long. The CDR3 loop is CASSSSVLTGELFF. The CDR3 DNA reads as TGTGCCAGCAGCTCTAGCGTACTCACCGGGGAGCTGTTTTTT.

This clone has a handful of counts. The rearrangement joins TRBV27 to TRBJ1-2; D is ambiguous. V lost 4 bases and J 1 base, leaving 7 bases between the germline ends. Germline CDR1 reads MNHEY; CDR2 reads SMNVEV (reference sequence). The CDR3 is 13 residues long. The CDR3 bases are TGTGCCAGCAGTTCCGGTCATAACTATGGCTACACCTTC. It encodes CASSSGHNYGYTF.

This clone was counted only a few times. The CDR3 nucleotides are TGTGCCAGCAGTCCGTTGGACCACTATGGCTACACCTTC. Amino acid sequence: CASSPLDHYGYTF. This chain joins TRBV28 and TRBJ1-2; D remains unclear. Germline CDR1 reads MDHEN; CDR2 reads SYDVKM. Trimming took off 5 bases at V and 3 bases at J, with 10 bases between the two ends. The CDR3 runs to 13 residues.